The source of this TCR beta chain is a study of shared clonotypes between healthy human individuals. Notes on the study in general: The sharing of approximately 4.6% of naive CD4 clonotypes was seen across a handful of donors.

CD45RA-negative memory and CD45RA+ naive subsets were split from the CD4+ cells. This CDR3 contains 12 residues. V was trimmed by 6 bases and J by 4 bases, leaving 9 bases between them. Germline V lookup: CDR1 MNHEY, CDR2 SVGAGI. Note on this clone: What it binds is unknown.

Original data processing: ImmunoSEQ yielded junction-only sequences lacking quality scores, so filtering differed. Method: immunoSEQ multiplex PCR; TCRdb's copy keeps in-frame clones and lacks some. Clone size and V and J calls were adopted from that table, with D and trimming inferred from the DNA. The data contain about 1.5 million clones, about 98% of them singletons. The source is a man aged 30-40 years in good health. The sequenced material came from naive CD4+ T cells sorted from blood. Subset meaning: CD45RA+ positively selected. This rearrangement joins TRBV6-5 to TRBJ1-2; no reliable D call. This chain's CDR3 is CASRASGYGYTF. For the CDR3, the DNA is TGTGCCAGCAGAGCGTCGGGCTATGGCTACACCTTC.